Presented here are 8 T cell receptor beta chains from one specimen sequenced in a study of blood T cells in healthy people across ages. Then a second PCR, running about 6 to 11 cycles, was carried out with a sample-barcoded 5' primer and a J-beta primer mix. TCRdb re-called the 5' RACE reads through MiXCR, storing one row per CDR3 protein. The sample lists around 800,000 distinct CDR3 sequences, roughly 46% seen once, with roughly 18% in the top ten. Sequenced sample: blood. The receptors come from a man aged 80 or over in good health.

Remarks on this clonotype: The missing conserved phenylalanine or tryptophan at the end of this CDR3 makes a read error likely. V and J are TRBV12-3 or TRBV12-4 and TRBJ2-1; D gene ambiguous. The CDR3 is 12 amino acids. Trimming removed 6 bases at V and 7 bases at J, with 10 bases between. This CDR3 reads CASRLVANEQFS. The CDR3 nucleotides read TGTGCCAGCAGATTGGTTGCGAATGAGCAGTTCTCC.

This clonotype was seen more than once but under ten times. This chain connects TRBV7-2 to TRBJ2-5; the D gene is possibly TRBD1 (6 bases). The CDR3 has 15 residues. V was clipped by 0 bases and J by 2 bases, with 10 bases between them. The germline gives CDR1 SGHTA, CDR2 FQGNSA. CDR3 DNA sequence: TGTGCCAGCAGCTTAGCACCGACAGGACAAGAGACCCAGTACTTC. It encodes CASSLAPTGQETQYF.

This chain connects TRBV6-6 to TRBJ1-2; D gene uncertain. Germline CDR1 reads MNHNY; CDR2 reads SVGAGI (reference sequence). The CDR3 contains 17 residues. The V and J ends lost 2 bases and 1 base respectively, with 17 bases between them. CDR3 residues: CASSYGLSLEGNYGYTF. As DNA, the CDR3 is TGTGCCAGCAGTTACGGTTTGTCCCTCGAGGGTAACTATGGCTACACCTTC.

This clonotype appeared a few times. It may be a read error: a sequence one base away is much more abundant. This chain links TRBV4-3 with TRBJ2-1; TRBD1 agrees at 11 bases. CDR3 length equals 15 residues. Trimming took 2 bases from V and 13 from J; bases not matched to a gene: 10. Germline assignment: CDR1 LGHNA and CDR2 YSLEER. The CDR3 sequence: CASSQLGTGGETQFF. CDR3 nucleotide sequence: TGCGCCAGCAGCCAACTAGGGACAGGGGGAGAGACCCAGTTCTTC.

This clonotype was recorded at least ten times. The chain is built from TRBV29-1 and TRBJ2-1; possibly TRBD2 for D (5 bases). The V end lost 1 base, the J end lost 4 bases, and 14 bases lay between the germline ends. There are 15 residues in the CDR3. Germline loops: CDR1 SQVTM, CDR2 ANQGSEA. The CDR3 region is CSVEGGNMGYNEQFF. CDR3 bases: TGCAGCGTTGAAGGAGGGAACATGGGATACAATGAGCAGTTCTTC.

The V call is TRBV2, the J call TRBJ2-7; TRBD1 might be the D (6 bases). The CDR3 contains 13 residues. The germline V and J ends were trimmed by 6 bases and 3 bases, with 12 bases remaining between them. Germline V gene sequence: CDR1 SNHLY, CDR2 FYNNEI. CDR3 loop: CASSRQALYEQYF. The CDR3 DNA reads TGTGCCAGCAGCCGACAGGCCCTCTACGAGCAGTACTTC.

In its sample, this clonotype was seen a few times. The chain combines TRBV10-3 with TRBJ2-1; possibly TRBD1 for D (7 bases). Trimming cost V 3 bases and J 8 bases, with 20 bases left between them. The germline V gene has CDR1 ENHRY and CDR2 SYGVKD. The CDR3 runs 16 residues. CDR3 DNA: TGTGCCATCAGTGACACCAGGGGGGACCCGGAGGATGAGCAGTTCTTC. Its translation: CAISDTRGDPEDEQFF.

This chain joins TRBV7-2 and TRBJ2-5, with a possible D match to TRBD2 (6 bases). Trimming removed 3 bases at V and 1 base at J, with 18 bases between. The germline V gene encodes CDR1 SGHTA and CDR2 FQGNSA. This CDR3 has 17 amino acids. The CDR3 DNA reads TGTGCCAGCAGCTTCGCCCCCCGGACTACCTTCCAAGAGACCCAGTACTTC. This encodes CASSFAPRTTFQETQYF.